The 3 T cell receptor beta chains reported below all come from one sample, sequenced in a study of CXCR3-negative and CXCR3-positive naive CD8 T cells. Study observations and caveats: CXCR3-positive naive cells had more hydrophobic TRB CDR3s than CXCR3-negative naive cells.

UMI-labeled TRB cDNA libraries were prepared by 5' RACE. Following a re-call of the 5' RACE reads, TCRdb has one entry per CDR3 protein and lacks DNA. In total, the table holds 60,000 to 70,000 distinct CDR3 sequences. What these receptors recognize is not known. Sequenced input: naive CXCR3+ CD8+ T cells from blood. Subset given: CD45RO-CCR7+CD27+CD95- naive CD8+ T cells expressing CXCR3 (TNR3+). The receptors stem from a human donor in good health. Some clones in this sample may be carry-over from other donors' samples.

The chain uses TRBV29-1 and TRBJ2-1; TCRdb indicates TRBD1, and absent DNA this call remains unverified. The CDR3 sequence is 14 residues long. In germline, CDR1 is SQVTM, CDR2 ANQGSEA. The CDR3 is CSVEVPPSYTEQFF.

V usage is TRBV6-2 or TRBV6-3 and J usage is TRBJ1-2; the TCRdb call, TRBD1, lacks DNA for checking. Germline CDR1 MNHEY, CDR2 SVGEGT. The CDR3 totals 17 residues. The CDR3 spells CASSLPPEQGLRDGYTF.

The chain carries TRBV4-1 and TRBJ2-1; lacking DNA, the TRBD1 call made by TCRdb goes unchecked. The CDR3 length is 15 residues. CDR1 and CDR2 from the germline V gene are MGHRA and YSYEKL. The CDR3 reads CASSQGGAGFYEQFF.